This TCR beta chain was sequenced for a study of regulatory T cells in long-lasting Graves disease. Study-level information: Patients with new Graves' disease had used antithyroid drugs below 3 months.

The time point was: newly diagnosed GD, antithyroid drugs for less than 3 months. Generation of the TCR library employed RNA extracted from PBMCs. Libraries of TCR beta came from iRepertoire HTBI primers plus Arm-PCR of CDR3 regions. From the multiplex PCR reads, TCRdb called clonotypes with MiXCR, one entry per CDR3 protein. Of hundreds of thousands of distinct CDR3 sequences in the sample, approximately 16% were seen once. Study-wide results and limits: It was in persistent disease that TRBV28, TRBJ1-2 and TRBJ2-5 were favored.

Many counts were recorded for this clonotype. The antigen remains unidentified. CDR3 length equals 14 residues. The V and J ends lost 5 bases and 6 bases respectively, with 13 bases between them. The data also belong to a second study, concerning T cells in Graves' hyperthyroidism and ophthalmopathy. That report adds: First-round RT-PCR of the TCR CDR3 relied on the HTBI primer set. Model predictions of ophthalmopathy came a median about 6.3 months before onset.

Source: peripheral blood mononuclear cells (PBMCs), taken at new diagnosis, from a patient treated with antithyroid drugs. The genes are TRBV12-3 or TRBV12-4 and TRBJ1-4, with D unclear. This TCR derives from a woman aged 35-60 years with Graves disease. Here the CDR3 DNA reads TGTGCCAGCAGTCGGGCAGTCGTCGATGAAAAACTGTTTTTT. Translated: CASSRAVVDEKLFF.